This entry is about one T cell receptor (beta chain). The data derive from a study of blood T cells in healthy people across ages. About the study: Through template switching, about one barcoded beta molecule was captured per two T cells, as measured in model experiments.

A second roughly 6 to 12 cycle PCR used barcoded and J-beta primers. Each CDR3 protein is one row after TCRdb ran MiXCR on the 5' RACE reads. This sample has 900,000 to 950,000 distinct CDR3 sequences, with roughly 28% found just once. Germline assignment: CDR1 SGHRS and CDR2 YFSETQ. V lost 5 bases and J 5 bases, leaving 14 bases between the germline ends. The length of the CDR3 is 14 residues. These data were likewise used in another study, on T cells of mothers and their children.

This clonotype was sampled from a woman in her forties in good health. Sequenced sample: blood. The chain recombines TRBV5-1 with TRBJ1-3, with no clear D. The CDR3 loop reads CASSSGAVRNTIYF. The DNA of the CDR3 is TGCGCCAGCAGTAGCGGTGCCGTCCGAAACACCATATATTTT.